This TCR beta chain was profiled in a study of blood T cell repertoires in COVID-19. Study information: Sources were T cells, B-cell-depleted T cells, or PBMCs; the material itself was cDNA or gDNA.

Trimming took 3 bases from V and 2 from J, leaving 12 bases between them. The CDR3 consists of 15 residues. Germline V CDR1 and CDR2: LNHNV, YYDKDF (reference sequence). This clone was recorded once. Here immunoSEQ multiplex PCR was the method, and the copy in TCRdb shows in-frame clones only, minus some. The table shows approximately 330,000 clones, with almost 90% occurring only once. This TCR derives from a woman aged 40-49 years with COVID-19, enrolled during active disease. This rearrangement joins TRBV15 to TRBJ2-3; the D is unclear. The specimen sequenced was peripheral blood. The chain's CDR3 is CATSSGGIPTDTQYF. The DNA of the CDR3 is TGTGCCACCAGCAGTGGCGGAATCCCCACAGATACGCAGTATTTT.